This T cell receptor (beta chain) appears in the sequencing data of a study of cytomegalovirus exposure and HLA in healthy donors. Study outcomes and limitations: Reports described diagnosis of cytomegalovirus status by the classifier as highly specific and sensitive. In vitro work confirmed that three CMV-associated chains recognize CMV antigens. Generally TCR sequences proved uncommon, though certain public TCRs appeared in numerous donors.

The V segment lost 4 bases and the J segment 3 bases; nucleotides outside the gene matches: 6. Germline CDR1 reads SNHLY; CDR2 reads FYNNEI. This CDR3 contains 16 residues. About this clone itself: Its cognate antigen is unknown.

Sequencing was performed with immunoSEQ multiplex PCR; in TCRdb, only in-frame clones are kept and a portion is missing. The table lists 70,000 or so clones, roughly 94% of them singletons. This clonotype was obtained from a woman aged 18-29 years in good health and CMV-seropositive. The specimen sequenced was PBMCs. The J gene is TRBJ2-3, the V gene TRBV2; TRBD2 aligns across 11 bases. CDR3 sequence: CASSVLAGGETDTQYF. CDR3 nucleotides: TGTGCCAGCAGTGTCCTAGCGGGAGGCGAGACAGATACGCAGTATTTT. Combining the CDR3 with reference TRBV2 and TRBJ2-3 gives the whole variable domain EPEVTQTPSHQVTQMGQEVILRCVPISNHLYFYWYRQILGQKVEFLVSFYNNEISEKSEIFDDQFSVERPDGSNFTLKIRSTKLEDSAMYFCASSVLAGGETDTQYFGPGTRLTVL.